The 6 T cell receptor beta chains listed next were all sequenced from one sample in a study of STAT3 mutations in large granular lymphocyte leukemia. Overall study findings and caveats: Every T-cell large granular lymphocyte leukemia patient had at least one immunodominant TCR beta clonotype.

Profiled with immunoSEQ multiplex PCR; TCRdb holds only in-frame clones, not every one. The data hold 25,000 to 30,000 clones, with over 60% observed a single time. For these receptors, no antigen is known. The sample consisted of peripheral blood mononuclear cells. These receptors originate from a woman between 45 and 65 years old with T-cell large granular lymphocyte leukemia. Some clones in this sample may be carry-over from other donors' samples.

The chain carries TRBV27 and TRBJ2-7; D ambiguous. The CDR3 extends over 13 amino acids. CDR1 is MNHEY, CDR2 SMNVEV, per germline (reference sequence). V dropped 5 bases and J dropped 3 bases, with 11 bases sitting between them. CDR3 DNA sequence: TGTGCCAGCAGTCACCTGGACGGCTACGAGCAGTACTTC. Its translation: CASSHLDGYEQYF.

The chain links TRBV5-8 to TRBJ2-3; 10 bases agree with TRBD2. Trimming at V came to 2 bases and at J to 7 bases, leaving 7 bases not matched to a gene. Per the germline V gene, CDR1 is SGHTS and CDR2 is YDEGEE. The length of the CDR3 is 15 residues. The CDR3 DNA reads TGTGCCAGCAGCTTCGAGGGACTAGCGAGGTATACGCAGTATTTT. Its translation is CASSFEGLARYTQYF.

The V and J genes are TRBV18 and TRBJ1-2; D uncertain. Germline assignment: CDR1 KGHSH and CDR2 LQKENI. With 2 bases removed from V and 2 bases from J, the gap between germline ends came to 12 bases. The CDR3 is 15 residues long. The CDR3 here is CASSPTAGGNYGYTF. The CDR3 DNA sequence: TGTGCCAGCTCACCAACTGCGGGAGGAAACTATGGCTACACCTTC.

The chain carries TRBV2 and TRBJ2-1; the match to TRBD2 covers 7 bases. Germline V CDR1 and CDR2: SNHLY, FYNNEI. CDR3 size: 15 residues. Losses at the gene ends were 5 bases for V and 5 bases for J; bases not matched to a gene: 9. The CDR3: CASSPREVRHNEQFF. The CDR3 DNA reads as TGTGCCAGCAGTCCCCGGGAGGTAAGGCACAATGAGCAGTTCTTC.

This chain uses TRBV5-6 with TRBJ2-7; TRBD1 agrees at 10 bases. Trimming at V came to 3 bases and at J to 2 bases, leaving 2 bases not matched to a gene. This CDR3 has 14 residues. CDR1 is SGHDT, CDR2 YYEEEE, per germline. CDR3 loop: CASSWTGGPYEQYF. CDR3 in DNA: TGTGCCAGCAGCTGGACAGGGGGGCCCTACGAGCAGTACTTC.

The table lists this clone with a few counts. The chain joins TRBV30 to TRBJ2-2; possible D gene TRBD2, 5 bases. In germline, CDR1 is GTSNPN, CDR2 SVGIG (reference sequence). The length of the CDR3 is 13 residues. V lost 7 bases to trimming and J lost 7 bases, with 16 bases between them. In nucleotides, the CDR3 is TGTGCCTTAGAGGTTTCCGGGGTCGGGGAGCTGTTTTTT. It yields the protein CALEVSGVGELFF.